This T cell receptor beta chain was observed in a study of OX40 agonist ivuxolimab in advanced cancers. This clone was observed a handful of times. The repertoire was sequenced with immunoSEQ multiplex PCR; TCRdb's copy has only in-frame clones and lacks some. The sample yields over 150,000 clones, 85% to 95% seen once. Germline CDR1 and CDR2: GTSNPN and SVGIG (reference sequence). Trimming pared 5 bases from V and 5 bases from J, leaving 13 bases between. The CDR3 loop spans 13 amino acids. The input for sequencing was CD4+ or CD8+ T cells sorted from blood, taken in a trial of the OX40 agonist ivuxolimab. The sequence was collected from an adult with an advanced solid tumor such as melanoma, head and neck, liver or kidney cancer. V and J are TRBV30 and TRBJ1-5; weak D call: TRBD1 (5 bases). The CDR3 sequence is CAWSGTVYQPQHF. In DNA, the CDR3 is TGTGCCTGGTCCGGGACGGTGTATCAGCCCCAGCATTTT.